Listed below are T cell receptor beta chains from one sample, sequenced in a study of cytomegalovirus exposure and HLA in healthy donors. Some clones are missing from TCRdb's copy, which holds only in-frame ones; the method was immunoSEQ multiplex PCR. The table has 150,000 to 200,000 clones, 75% seen once. Sequenced material: PBMCs. The receptor set was obtained from a man younger than 30 in good health and CMV-seropositive. The CDR3 runs from the conserved cysteine through the conserved F or W. Each record gives: clone size, D gene, J gene, V gene, CDR3 length, CDR3 DNA, CDR3 protein. The D gene is left open where the match is weak. Clone size is not always given. Where it is, it says once, few, many or a class for expanded clones.

few,TRBD2,TRBJ2-5,TRBV15,18,TGTGCCACCAGCAGTATTCTAGCGGAACCCGGCCCAAAGGGGACCCAGTACTTC,CATSSILAEPGPKGTQYF
NA,NA,TRBJ1-1,TRBV5-1,14,TGCGCCAGCAGCTTGGTGGCAGGGAACCCTGAAGCTTTCTTT,CASSLVAGNPEAFF
NA,TRBD2,TRBJ2-3,TRBV11-2,16,TGTGCCAGCAGCTTAGGACCTAGCGGGGGGATAGATACGCAGTATTTT,CASSLGPSGGIDTQYF
NA,TRBD2,TRBJ2-7,TRBV28,14,TGTGCCAGCAGTTTGTCGCTAGCGGCTTACGAGCAGTACTTC,CASSLSLAAYEQYF
NA,TRBD2,TRBJ2-1,TRBV29-1,15,TGCAGCGTAGAGAGGCGGCTAGCGGAAAACAATGAGCAGTTCTTC,CSVERRLAENNEQFF
few,NA,TRBJ1-2,TRBV5-1,12,TGCGCCAGCTCGACAGGAGACTATGGCTACACCTTC,CASSTGDYGYTF
NA,NA,TRBJ2-7,TRBV7-2,14,TGTGCCAGCAGCTTTCTGCGGAATAAAGGCGAGCAGTACTTC,CASSFLRNKGEQYF
NA,NA,TRBJ2-1,TRBV5-4,11,TGTGCCAGCAGCCAAAACAATGAGCAGTTCTTC,CASSQNNEQFF
NA,TRBD1,TRBJ2-7,TRBV28,13,TGTGCCAGCAGGGGACAGGGGGCTTACGAGCAGTACTTC,CASRGQGAYEQYF
NA,NA,TRBJ2-3,TRBV28,12,TGTGCCAGCAGTCGACCTCGGGGGACGCAGTATTTT,CASSRPRGTQYF